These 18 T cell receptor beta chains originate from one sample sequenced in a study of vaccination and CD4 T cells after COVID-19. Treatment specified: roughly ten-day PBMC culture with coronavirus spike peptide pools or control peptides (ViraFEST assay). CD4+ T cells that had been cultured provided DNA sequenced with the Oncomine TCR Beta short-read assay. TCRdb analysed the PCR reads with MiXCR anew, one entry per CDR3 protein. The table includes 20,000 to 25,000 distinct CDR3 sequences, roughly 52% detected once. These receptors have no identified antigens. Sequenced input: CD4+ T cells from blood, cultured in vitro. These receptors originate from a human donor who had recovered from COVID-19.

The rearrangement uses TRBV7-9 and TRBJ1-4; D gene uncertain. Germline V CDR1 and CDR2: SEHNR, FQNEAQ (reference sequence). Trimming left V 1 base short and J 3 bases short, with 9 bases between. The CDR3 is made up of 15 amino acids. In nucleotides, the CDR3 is TGTGCCAGCAGCTTAGGTTCGTCCCCTAATGAAAAACTGTTTTTT. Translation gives CASSLGSSPNEKLFF. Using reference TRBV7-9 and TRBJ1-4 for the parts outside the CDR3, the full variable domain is DTGVSQNPRHKITKRGQNVTFRCDPISEHNRLYWYRQTLGQGPEFLTYFQNEAQLEKSRLLSDRFSAERPKGSFSTLEIQRTEQGDSAMYLCASSLGSSPNEKLFFGSGTQLSVL.

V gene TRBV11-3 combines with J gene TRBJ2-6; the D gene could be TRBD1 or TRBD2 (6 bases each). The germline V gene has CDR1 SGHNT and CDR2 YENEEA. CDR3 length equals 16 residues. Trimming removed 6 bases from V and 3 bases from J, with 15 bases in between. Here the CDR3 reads CASSQQGGSGANVLTF. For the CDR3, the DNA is TGTGCCAGCAGTCAGCAAGGGGGGAGTGGGGCCAACGTCCTGACTTTC.

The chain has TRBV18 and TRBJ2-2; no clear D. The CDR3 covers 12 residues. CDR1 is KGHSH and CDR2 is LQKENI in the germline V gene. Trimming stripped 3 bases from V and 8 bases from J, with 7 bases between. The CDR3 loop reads CASSPGPGELFF. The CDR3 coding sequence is TGTGCCAGCTCACCCGGACCTGGGGAGCTGTTTTTT.

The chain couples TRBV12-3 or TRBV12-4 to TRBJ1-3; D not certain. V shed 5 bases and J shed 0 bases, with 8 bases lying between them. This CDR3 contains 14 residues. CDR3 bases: TGTGCCAGCAGTAAGATCCGCTCTGGAAACACCATATATTTT. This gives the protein CASSKIRSGNTIYF.

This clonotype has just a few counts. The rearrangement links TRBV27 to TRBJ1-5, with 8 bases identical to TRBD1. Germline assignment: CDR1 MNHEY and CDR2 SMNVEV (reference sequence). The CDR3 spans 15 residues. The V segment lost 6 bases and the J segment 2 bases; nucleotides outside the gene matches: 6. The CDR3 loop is CASRPSTGGNQPQHF. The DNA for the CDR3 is TGTGCCAGCAGGCCCTCGACAGGGGGCAATCAGCCCCAGCATTTT.

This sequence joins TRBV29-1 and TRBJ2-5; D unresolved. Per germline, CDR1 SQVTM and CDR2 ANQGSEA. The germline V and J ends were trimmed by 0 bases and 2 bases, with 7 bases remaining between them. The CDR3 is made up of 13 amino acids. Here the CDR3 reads CSVEERAQETQYF. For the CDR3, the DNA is TGCAGCGTTGAAGAACGAGCGCAAGAGACCCAGTACTTC.

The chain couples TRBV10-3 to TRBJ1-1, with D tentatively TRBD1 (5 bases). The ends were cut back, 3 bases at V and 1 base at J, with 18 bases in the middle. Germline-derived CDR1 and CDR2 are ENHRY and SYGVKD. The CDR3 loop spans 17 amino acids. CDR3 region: CAISDGIQLGENTEAFF. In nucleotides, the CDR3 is TGTGCCATCAGTGATGGGATTCAATTGGGGGAGAACACTGAAGCTTTCTTT.

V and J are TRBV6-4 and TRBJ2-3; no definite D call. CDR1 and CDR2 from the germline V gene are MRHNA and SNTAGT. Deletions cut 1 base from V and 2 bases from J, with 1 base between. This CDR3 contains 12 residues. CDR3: CASSDYTDTQYF. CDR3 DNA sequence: TGTGCCAGCAGTGACTACACAGATACGCAGTATTTT.

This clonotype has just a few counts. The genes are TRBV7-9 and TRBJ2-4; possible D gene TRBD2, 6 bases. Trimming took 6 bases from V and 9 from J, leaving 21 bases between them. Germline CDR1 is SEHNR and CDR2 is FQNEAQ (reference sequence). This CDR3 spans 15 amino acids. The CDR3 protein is CASSQWRGAQRIQYF. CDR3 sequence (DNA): TGTGCCAGCAGTCAGTGGCGGGGCGCCCAGCGCATTCAGTACTTC. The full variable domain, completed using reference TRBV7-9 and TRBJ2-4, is DTGVSQNPRHKITKRGQNVTFRCDPISEHNRLYWYRQTLGQGPEFLTYFQNEAQLEKSRLLSDRFSAERPKGSFSTLEIQRTEQGDSAMYLCASSQWRGAQRIQYFGAGTRLSVL.

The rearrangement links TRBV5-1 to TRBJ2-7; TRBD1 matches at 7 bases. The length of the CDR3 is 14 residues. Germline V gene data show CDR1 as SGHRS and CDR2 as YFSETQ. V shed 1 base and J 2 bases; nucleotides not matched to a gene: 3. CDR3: CASSLRTGPYEQYF. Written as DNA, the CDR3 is TGCGCCAGCAGCTTGAGGACAGGTCCCTACGAGCAGTACTTC.

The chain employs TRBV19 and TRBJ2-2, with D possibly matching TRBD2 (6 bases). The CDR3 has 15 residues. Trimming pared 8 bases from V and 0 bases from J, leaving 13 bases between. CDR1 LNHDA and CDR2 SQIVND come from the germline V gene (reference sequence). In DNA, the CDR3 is TGTGCCAGTCTCCCTTGGGGGGCGAACACCGGGGAGCTGTTTTTT. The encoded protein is CASLPWGANTGELFF.

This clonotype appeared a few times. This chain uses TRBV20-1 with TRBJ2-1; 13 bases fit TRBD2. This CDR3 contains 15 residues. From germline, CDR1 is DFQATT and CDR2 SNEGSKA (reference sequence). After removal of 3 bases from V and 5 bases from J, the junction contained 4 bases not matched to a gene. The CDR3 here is CSARKGLAGHNEQFF. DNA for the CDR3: TGCAGTGCTAGGAAGGGACTAGCGGGACACAATGAGCAGTTCTTC.

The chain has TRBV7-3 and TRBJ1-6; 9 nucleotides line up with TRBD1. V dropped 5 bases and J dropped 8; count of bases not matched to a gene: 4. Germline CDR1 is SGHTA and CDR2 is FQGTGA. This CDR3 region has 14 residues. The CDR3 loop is CASSLGQGYSPLHF. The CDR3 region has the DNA TGTGCCAGCAGCCTCGGACAGGGGTATTCACCCCTCCACTTT.

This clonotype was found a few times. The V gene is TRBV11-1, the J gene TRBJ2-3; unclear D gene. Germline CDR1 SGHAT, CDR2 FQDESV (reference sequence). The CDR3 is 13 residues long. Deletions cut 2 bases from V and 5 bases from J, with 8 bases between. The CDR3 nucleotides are TGTGCCAGCAGCTTAAATACGGTAGATACGCAGTATTTT. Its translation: CASSLNTVDTQYF.

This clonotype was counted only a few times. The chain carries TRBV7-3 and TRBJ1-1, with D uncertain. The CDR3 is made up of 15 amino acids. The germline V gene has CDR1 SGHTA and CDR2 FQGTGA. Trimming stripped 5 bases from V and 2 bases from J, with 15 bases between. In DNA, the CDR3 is TGTGCCAGCAGCCCCTTGACGGTTGCTAACACTGAAGCTTTCTTT. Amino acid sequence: CASSPLTVANTEAFF.

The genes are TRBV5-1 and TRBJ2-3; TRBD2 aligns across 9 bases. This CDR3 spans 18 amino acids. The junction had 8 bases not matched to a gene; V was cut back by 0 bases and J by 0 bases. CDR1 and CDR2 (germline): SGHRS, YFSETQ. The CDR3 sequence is CASSLGLAGPASTDTQYF. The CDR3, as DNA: TGCGCCAGCAGCTTGGGTCTAGCGGGACCCGCTAGCACAGATACGCAGTATTTT.

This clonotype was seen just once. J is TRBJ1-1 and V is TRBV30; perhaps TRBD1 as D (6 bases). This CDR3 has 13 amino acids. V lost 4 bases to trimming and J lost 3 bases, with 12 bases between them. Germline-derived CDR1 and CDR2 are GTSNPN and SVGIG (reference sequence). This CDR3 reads CAWTRGRDTEAFF. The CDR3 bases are TGTGCCTGGACCAGGGGAAGAGACACTGAAGCTTTCTTT.

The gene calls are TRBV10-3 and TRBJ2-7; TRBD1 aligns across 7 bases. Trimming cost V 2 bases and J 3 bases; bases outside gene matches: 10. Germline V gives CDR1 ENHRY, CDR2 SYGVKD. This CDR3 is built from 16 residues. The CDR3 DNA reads TGTGCCATCAGTGAGGATTTGGACAGGTTGAACTACGAGCAGTACTTC. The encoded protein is CAISEDLDRLNYEQYF.